Below are 16 T cell receptor beta chains sequenced from a single sample in a study of tumor-infiltrating lymphocytes in oesophageal squamous cell carcinoma. TCRdb called the PCR reads again in MiXCR, with one record for every CDR3 protein. The data show nearly 9,000 distinct CDR3 sequences, with 60% to 70% seen just once and around 34% held by the top ten. The sample comprised esophageal tumor tissue. All receptors come from a female donor with esophageal squamous cell carcinoma.

The chain uses TRBV11-3 and TRBJ2-6; D perhaps matches TRBD2 (6 bases). Looked up from germline, CDR1 is SGHNT and CDR2 is YENEEA. The germline V and J ends were trimmed by 5 bases and 2 bases, with 10 bases remaining between them. The CDR3 spans 15 residues. The CDR3 DNA is TGTGCCAGCAGCCACGGAGGGGCTGGGGCCAACGTCCTGACTTTC. Amino acids: CASSHGGAGANVLTF.

The rearrangement joins TRBV2 to TRBJ2-5; possible D gene TRBD1, 6 bases. The J call may be in error: the DNA end matches TRBJ2-7 better. CDR3 size: 15 residues. The V gene's germline CDR1 is SNHLY and CDR2 FYNNEI. CDR3 nucleotides: TGTGCCAGCAGATTCCTGGACAGTGGGCGCTACGAGCAGTACTTC. Translating it yields CASRFLDSGRYEQYF.

This chain connects TRBV12-3 or TRBV12-4 to TRBJ2-1; TRBD2 might be the D (6 bases). CDR3 length: 15 amino acids. V dropped 6 bases and J dropped 0 bases, with 12 bases sitting between them. The DNA of the CDR3 is TGTGCCAGCAGGATACTCGGGAGCTCCTACAATGAGCAGTTCTTC. Its protein product is CASRILGSSYNEQFF.

For this clonotype: Relative to the germline gene, one junction end is altered; a read error may explain this. The CDR3 nucleotides are TGTGCCAGCAGCTTTCCGGGGGGATGGCAGTTCTTC. Its translation is CASSFPGGWQFF. The chain combines TRBV5-3 with TRBJ2-7; 7 nucleotides line up with TRBD2. The end of the DNA is better explained by TRBJ2-1, so the J call may be wrong. TRBV5-3 belongs to the ORF category, with a function that is uncertain. This CDR3 is built from 12 residues.

The V and J genes are TRBV7-9 and TRBJ2-5; 7 bases are a match to TRBD2. The tail of the sequence fits TRBJ2-1 better, so the J call may be wrong. CDR1 is SEHNR and CDR2 is FQNEAQ in the germline V gene (reference sequence). This CDR3 region has 13 residues. Here the CDR3 reads CASSKDRDYEQFF. The DNA of the CDR3 is TGTGCCAGCAGCAAAGACCGGGACTACGAGCAGTTCTTC.

This chain joins TRBV12-3 or TRBV12-4 and TRBJ2-2; perhaps TRBD1 as D (5 bases). Trimming cost V 5 bases and J 4 bases, with 8 bases left between them. The CDR3 has 13 residues. The CDR3 region is CASSNRGTGELFF. The CDR3 DNA reads as TGTGCCAGCAGTAATAGGGGCACCGGGGAGCTGTTTTTT.

This chain joins TRBV7-3 and TRBJ2-7; D call uncertain. V was cut by 2 bases and J by 7 bases, with 12 bases left in between. Germline CDR1 is SGHTA and CDR2 is FQGTGA. The length of the CDR3 is 13 residues. In DNA form, the CDR3 reads TGTGCCAGCAGCTTATCACGCGACAATGAGCAGTACTTC. Translating it yields CASSLSRDNEQYF.

Concerning this clonotype itself: The junction departs from germline at one end; a sequencing error may be responsible. The chain is built from TRBV7-7 and TRBJ2-5; 9 nucleotides agree with TRBD1. The germline gives CDR1 SSHAT, CDR2 FNYEAQ (reference sequence). This CDR3 is 14 amino acids long. CDR3 nucleotides: TGTGCTAGCAGCCCGACAGGGGGAGGAGAGACCCAGTACTTC. As protein: CASSPTGGGETQYF. The full variable domain, completed using reference TRBV7-7 and TRBJ2-5, is GAGVSQSPRYKVTKRGQDVTLRCDPISSHATLYWYQQALGQGPEFLTYFNYEAQPDKSGLPSDRFSAERPEGSISTLTIQRTEQRDSAMYRCASSPTGGGETQYFGPGTRLLVL.

V usage is TRBV6-2 or TRBV6-3 and J usage is TRBJ2-2, with D uncertain. The CDR3 has 14 residues. Trimming cost V 7 bases and J 1 base, with 10 bases left between them. Germline V gives CDR1 MNHEY, CDR2 SVGEGT. The CDR3 DNA follows: TGTGCCAGCAAAAGACGCCGGAACACCGGGGAGCTGTTTTTT. Translation: CASKRRRNTGELFF.

The J gene is TRBJ2-5, the V gene TRBV7-3, with 13 bases fitting TRBD2. The J call is doubtful: the DNA matches TRBJ2-1 better. The CDR3 has 14 amino acids. Germline V gene lookup returns CDR1 SGHTA and CDR2 FQGTGA. The CDR3 DNA reads as TGTGCCAGCAGACTAGCGGGAGGGAACAATGAGCAGTTCTTC. As protein: CASRLAGGNNEQFF.

This clonotype was seen more than once but under ten times. The chain has TRBV7-2 and TRBJ2-6; D gene ambiguous. From germline, CDR1 is SGHTA and CDR2 FQGNSA. V was pared by 1 base and J by 6 bases, with 10 bases between. CDR3 size: 15 residues. CDR3 amino acids: CASSLGLSVANVLTF. CDR3 in DNA: TGTGCCAGCAGCTTAGGGCTAAGTGTGGCCAACGTCCTGACTTTC.

Only one count was recorded for this clonotype. The chain recombines TRBV12-3 or TRBV12-4 with TRBJ2-3; no clear D gene. The J call could be wrong; TRBJ2-7 is a better fit for the DNA end. CDR3 size: 14 residues. This chain's CDR3 is CASRLHENSYEQYF. In DNA form, the CDR3 reads TGTGCCAGCAGGTTACACGAAAACTCCTACGAGCAGTACTTC.

This clonotype was seen many times. This CDR3 is CASSKLAGGHNEQFF. CDR3 DNA sequence: TGTGCCAGCAGTAAGCTAGCGGGAGGGCACAATGAGCAGTTCTTC. The chain has TRBV27 and TRBJ2-1; 12 positions agree with TRBD2. Germline V CDR1 and CDR2: MNHEY, SMNVEV (reference sequence). The CDR3 runs to 15 residues. Unmatched junction bases numbered 4, after V lost 5 bases and J lost 5 bases.

This clonotype ranks as large. This chain connects TRBV6-1 to TRBJ2-2, with TRBD1 identical over 7 bases. V was clipped by 9 bases and J by 4 bases; unmatched bases: 5. Germline CDR1 MNHNS, CDR2 SASEGT. The CDR3 covers 13 residues. CDR3 in amino acids: CASPNRGTGELFF. CDR3 sequence (DNA): TGTGCCAGTCCAAACAGGGGCACCGGGGAGCTGTTTTTT.

Comment on this clonotype: A read error may account for a junction end that differs from germline. This rearrangement joins TRBV7-6 to TRBJ2-2; D is perhaps TRBD2 (6 bases). This CDR3 is 16 amino acids long. Germline V gives CDR1 SGHVS, CDR2 FNYEAQ. CDR3: CASNLNPSSDTGELFF. In DNA, the CDR3 is TGTGCCAGCAACTTAAATCCCTCTAGCGACACCGGGGAGCTGTTTTTT.

The V gene is TRBV7-3, the J gene TRBJ2-1, with D perhaps TRBD2 (6 bases). Germline V CDR1 and CDR2: SGHTA, FQGTGA. V lost 5 bases and J lost 9, with 14 bases in between. The CDR3 has 13 amino acids. The CDR3 reads CASSPAGSGEQFF. Written as DNA, the CDR3 is TGTGCCAGCAGCCCCGCGGGATCGGGTGAGCAGTTCTTC.